A selection of T cell receptor beta chains follows, all from one sample in a study of CD8+ T cells in alopecia areata. Assay: immunoSEQ multiplex PCR; the TCRdb copy retains only in-frame clones and omits some. The sample consists of over 100,000 clones, almost 50% of them appearing once. Source: CD8+ T cells sorted from blood, taken at week 0. The receptors stem from a human donor with alopecia areata. Both conserved end residues are part of each CDR3. Each record gives: CDR3 DNA, CDR3 protein, clone size, V gene, CDR3 length, D gene, J gene. The D gene is left open where the match is weak. Where a row states a size, it is once, few, many or the class of an expanded clone; other rows omit it.

TGCGCCAGCAGCCAAGCGAGGACCGACAATGAGCAGTTCTTC,CASSQARTDNEQFF,.,TRBV4-1,14,.,TRBJ2-1
TGTGCCAGCAGTCAATGGACAGGGGGAAACGAGCAGTACTTC,CASSQWTGGNEQYF,.,TRBV2,14,TRBD1,TRBJ2-7
TGCGCCAGCAGTCAGCCGACAGGGTCCTACGAGCAGTACTTC,CASSQPTGSYEQYF,few,TRBV23-1,14,TRBD1,TRBJ2-7
TGTGCCAGCAGTTTGATAGGGCGGGAGCAGTACTTC,CASSLIGREQYF,.,TRBV27,12,.,TRBJ2-7
TGTGCCAGCACCAGACAGGGCGCGAACACCGGGGAGCTGTTTTTT,CASTRQGANTGELFF,.,TRBV18,15,TRBD1,TRBJ2-2
TGTGCCAGCAGTGACGGGGTGTCTGGGGCCAACGTCCTGACTTTC,CASSDGVSGANVLTF,.,TRBV6-4,15,.,TRBJ2-6
TGTGCCAGCAGTGAAGGCCCAGGACTGAACACTGAAGCTTTCTTT,CASSEGPGLNTEAFF,.,TRBV25-1,15,.,TRBJ1-1
TGTGCCAGCAGCCCAGCCGGGACAGGGGTGGTAGAGCAGTACTTC,CASSPAGTGVVEQYF,.,TRBV13,15,TRBD1,TRBJ2-7
TGTGCCAGCAGTGAAACGTCAGGGTCTACCTACGAGCAGTACTTC,CASSETSGSTYEQYF,few,TRBV25-1,15,.,TRBJ2-7
TGCAGCGTTGTTGGTCAAACTCCGGATGATGAGCAGTTCTTC,CSVVGQTPDDEQFF,.,TRBV29-1,14,.,TRBJ2-1
TGTGCCAGCAGTTACTACGGGGGTGATACGCAGTATTTT,CASSYYGGDTQYF,.,TRBV6-5,13,.,TRBJ2-3
TGTGCCAGCAGTTACGCGGGGGGAACAGATACGCAGTATTTT,CASSYAGGTDTQYF,.,TRBV6-5,14,TRBD2,TRBJ2-3
TGTGCCAGCAGCTCGTCGGGACAGGGAGTGCAGCCCCAGCATTTT,CASSSSGQGVQPQHF,once,TRBV7-9,15,TRBD1,TRBJ1-5
TGCGCCAGCAGCTTGGAAATTTACAATGAGCAGTTCTTC,CASSLEIYNEQFF,.,TRBV5-1,13,.,TRBJ2-1
TGTGCCAGCAGCCCGGAATGGGTTCGGGAGGACTATGGCTACACCTTC,CASSPEWVREDYGYTF,.,TRBV5-6,16,.,TRBJ1-2
TGCGCCAGCAGCCAAGATCAGGAGACGTATGGCTACACCTTC,CASSQDQETYGYTF,.,TRBV4-3,14,.,TRBJ1-2
TGTGCCAGCAGCTCAACAGATCAAGAGACCCAGTACTTC,CASSSTDQETQYF,few,TRBV7-9,13,.,TRBJ2-5
TGTGCCTGGAGCTACGGAACCTACGAGCAGTACTTC,CAWSYGTYEQYF,.,TRBV30,12,.,TRBJ2-7
TGTGCCACCAGCAGTTACAGGGAAATCGTAGACACTGAAGCTTTCTTT,CATSSYREIVDTEAFF,.,TRBV15,16,.,TRBJ1-1
TGTGCCACCGGAGCCGGGGACGGGGGCTACGAGCAGTACTTC,CATGAGDGGYEQYF,few,TRBV7-8,14,.,TRBJ2-7
TGTGCCAGCAGACGCGGACAGGGAGGGAATCAGCCCCAGCATTTT,CASRRGQGGNQPQHF,.,TRBV27,15,TRBD1,TRBJ1-5
TGTGCCTGGACGGCGGTCACTGAAGCTTTCTTT,CAWTAVTEAFF,.,TRBV30,11,.,TRBJ1-1
TGCGCCAGCAGCCAGGGGGCTACGACCTACGAGCAGTACTTC,CASSQGATTYEQYF,.,TRBV4-1,14,.,TRBJ2-7
TGTGCCAGCAGCTTGTCCGGGAGCGAAGCTTTCTTT,CASSLSGSEAFF,few,TRBV7-9,12,.,TRBJ1-1
TGTGCCAGCAGCGCTAGCGGGGGGGCCCCCACCGGGGAGCTGTTTTTT,CASSASGGAPTGELFF,.,TRBV9,16,TRBD2,TRBJ2-2
TGTGCCAGCAGTTTAGTGGGGGCTGACTATGGCTACACCTTC,CASSLVGADYGYTF,.,TRBV27,14,.,TRBJ1-2
TGTGCCTGGAGTCGGGCGGGGTTCTATGGCTACACCTTC,CAWSRAGFYGYTF,once,TRBV30,13,.,TRBJ1-2
TGTGCCAGCAGCCCAGGGTTCTCGCATGAAAAACTGTTTTTT,CASSPGFSHEKLFF,.,TRBV13,14,.,TRBJ1-4
TGTGCCAGCAGCTTATTCATCCTCTCCTACAATGAGCAGTTCTTC,CASSLFILSYNEQFF,.,TRBV11-2,15,.,TRBJ2-1
TGTGCCAGCAGATCTGAAAAAGAGACCCAGTACTTC,CASRSEKETQYF,.,TRBV25-1,12,.,TRBJ2-5
TGTGCCAGCAGTTATAGCAGGGGCGGGAATGAGCAGTTCTTC,CASSYSRGGNEQFF,once,TRBV27,14,.,TRBJ2-1
TGTGCCAGTAGTATAATGAGGACGGCTCCCAACCCAGATACGCAGTATTTT,CASSIMRTAPNPDTQYF,.,TRBV19,17,.,TRBJ2-3
TGCGCCAGCAGCCAGCCCGGTTGGCCCGGGGAGCTGTTTTTT,CASSQPGWPGELFF,.,TRBV4-1,14,.,TRBJ2-2
TGTGCCAGCAGGAGACTGAGGACAGGGGGATTTGCCCGCACTGAAGCTTTCTTT,CASRRLRTGGFARTEAFF,.,TRBV2,18,TRBD1,TRBJ1-1
TGTGCCAGCAGTTACTCGATGGGATACGAGCAGTACTTC,CASSYSMGYEQYF,.,TRBV6-5,13,.,TRBJ2-7
TGTGCCAGCAGCTTAGAGGCGGCTTTCTTT,CASSLEAAFF,.,TRBV7-9,10,.,TRBJ1-1
TGTGCCAGCAGTTTTGCAGCTAACTATGGCTACACCTTC,CASSFAANYGYTF,.,TRBV27,13,.,TRBJ1-2
TGTGCCAGCAGCCCCGGCGCGGGGTCGGCCGGGGAGCTGTTTTTT,CASSPGAGSAGELFF,few,TRBV5-4,15,.,TRBJ2-2
TGTGCCAGCAGCCTAGGGCGGGAGCAAGAGACCCAGTACTTC,CASSLGREQETQYF,few,TRBV5-4,14,TRBD2,TRBJ2-5
TGTGCCAGATGGAAGGGTCTAGCGGGGCTCAATGAGCAGTTCTTC,CARWKGLAGLNEQFF,.,TRBV2,15,TRBD2,TRBJ2-1
TGTGCCAGCAGTTCAAGACAGGACTTCAGGGAGCTGTTTTTT,CASSSRQDFRELFF,few,TRBV27,14,.,TRBJ2-2
TGTGCCACCAGCAGAGATGGGGGCGCCGGATCGGATGAGCAGTTCTTC,CATSRDGGAGSDEQFF,.,TRBV15,16,.,TRBJ2-1
TGCAGCGTCGCGGACAGAAAAGAGACCCAGTACTTC,CSVADRKETQYF,few,TRBV29-1,12,.,TRBJ2-5
TGTGCCAGCAGTTTGCGGTTCTCCTACAATGAGCAGTTCTTC,CASSLRFSYNEQFF,.,TRBV27,14,.,TRBJ2-1
TGTGCCAGCAGCTTTGAGGGCGAGCAGTACTTC,CASSFEGEQYF,.,TRBV5-4,11,.,TRBJ2-7
TGTGCCAGCAGCCCCGGTTTAGGTAACACCATATATTTT,CASSPGLGNTIYF,.,TRBV7-9,13,.,TRBJ1-3